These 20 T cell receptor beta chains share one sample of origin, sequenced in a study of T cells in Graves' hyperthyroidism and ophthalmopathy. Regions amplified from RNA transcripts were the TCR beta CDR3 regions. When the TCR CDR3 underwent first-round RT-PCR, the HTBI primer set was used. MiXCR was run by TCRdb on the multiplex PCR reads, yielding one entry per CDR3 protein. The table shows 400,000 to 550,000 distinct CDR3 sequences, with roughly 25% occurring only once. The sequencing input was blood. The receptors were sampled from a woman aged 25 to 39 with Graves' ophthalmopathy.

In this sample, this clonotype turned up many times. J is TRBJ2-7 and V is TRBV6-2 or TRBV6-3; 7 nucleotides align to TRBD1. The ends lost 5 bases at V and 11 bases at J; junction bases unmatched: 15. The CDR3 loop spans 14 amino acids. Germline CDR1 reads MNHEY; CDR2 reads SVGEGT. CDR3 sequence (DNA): TGTGCCAGCAGTCGAGACAGGGAATCTACGAGGGAGTACTTC. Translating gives CASSRDRESTREYF.

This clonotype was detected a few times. The CDR3 nucleotides are TGTGCCAGCAGTTTAGGACAGCCCGAAGCTTTCTTT. It encodes CASSLGQPEAFF. V is TRBV12-3 or TRBV12-4 and J is TRBJ1-1; perhaps TRBD1 as D (5 bases). This CDR3 comprises 12 residues. Trimming removed 1 base at V and 8 bases at J, with 8 bases between.

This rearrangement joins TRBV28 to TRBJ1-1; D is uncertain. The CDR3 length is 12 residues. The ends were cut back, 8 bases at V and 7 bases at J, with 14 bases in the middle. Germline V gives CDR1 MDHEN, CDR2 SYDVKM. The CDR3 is CASGPSHFEAFF. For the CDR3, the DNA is TGTGCCAGCGGGCCATCCCACTTTGAAGCTTTCTTT.

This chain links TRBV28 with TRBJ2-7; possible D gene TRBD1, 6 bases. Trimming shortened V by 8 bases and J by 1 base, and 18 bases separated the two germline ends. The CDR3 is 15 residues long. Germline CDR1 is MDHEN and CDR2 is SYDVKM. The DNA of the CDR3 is TGTGCCAGCGAAACCCTGAGAGGGGGATCCTACGAGCAGTACTTC. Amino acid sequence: CASETLRGGSYEQYF. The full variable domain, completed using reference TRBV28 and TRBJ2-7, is DVKVTQSSRYLVKRTGEKVFLECVQDMDHENMFWYRQDPGLGLRLIYFSYDVKMKEKGDIPEGYSVSREKKERFSLILESASTNQTSMYLCASETLRGGSYEQYFGPGTRLTVT.

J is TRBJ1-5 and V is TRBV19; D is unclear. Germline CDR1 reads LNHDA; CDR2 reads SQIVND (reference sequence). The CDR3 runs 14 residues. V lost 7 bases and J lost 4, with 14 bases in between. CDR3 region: CASIRTGLNQPQHF. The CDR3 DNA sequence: TGTGCCAGTATTCGGACGGGATTAAATCAGCCCCAGCATTTT.

The CDR3 DNA sequence: TGTGCCAGCAGCCCCGACAGTAACAAAAACATTCAGTACTTC. Translation: CASSPDSNKNIQYF. The genes are TRBV28 and TRBJ2-4, with D possibly being TRBD1 (5 bases). Trimming removed 6 bases from V and 3 bases from J, with 12 bases in between. Germline CDR1 is MDHEN and CDR2 is SYDVKM. The CDR3 runs to 14 residues.

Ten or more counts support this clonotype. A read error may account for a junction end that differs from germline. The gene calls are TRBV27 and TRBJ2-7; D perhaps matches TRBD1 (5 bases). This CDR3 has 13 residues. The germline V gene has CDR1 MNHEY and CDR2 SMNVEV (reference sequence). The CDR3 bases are TGTGCCAGCAGTTGGGCAGGGCCCTACGAGCAGTGCTTC. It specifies CASSWAGPYEQCF.

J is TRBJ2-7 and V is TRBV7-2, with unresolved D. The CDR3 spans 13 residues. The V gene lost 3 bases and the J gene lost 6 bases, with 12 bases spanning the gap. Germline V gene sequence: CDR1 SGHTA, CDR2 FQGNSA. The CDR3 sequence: CASSFITNFEQYF. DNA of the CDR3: TGTGCCAGCAGCTTTATTACAAATTTCGAGCAGTACTTC.

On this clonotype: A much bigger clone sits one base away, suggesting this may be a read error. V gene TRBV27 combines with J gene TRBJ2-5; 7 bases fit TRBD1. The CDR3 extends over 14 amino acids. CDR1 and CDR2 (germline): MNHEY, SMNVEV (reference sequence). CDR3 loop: CASSRDSAKRTKYF. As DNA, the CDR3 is TGTGCCAGCAGCCGGGACAGTGCCAAGAGGACCAAGTACTTC.

CDR3 loop: CASSLGIGGNIQYF. The CDR3 DNA reads TGTGCCAGCAGTTTAGGTATAGGGGGAAACATTCAGTACTTC. V gene TRBV12-3 or TRBV12-4 combines with J gene TRBJ2-4; D possibly corresponds to TRBD1 (6 bases). The CDR3 runs 14 residues. Trimming took 1 base from V and 6 from J, leaving 10 bases between them.

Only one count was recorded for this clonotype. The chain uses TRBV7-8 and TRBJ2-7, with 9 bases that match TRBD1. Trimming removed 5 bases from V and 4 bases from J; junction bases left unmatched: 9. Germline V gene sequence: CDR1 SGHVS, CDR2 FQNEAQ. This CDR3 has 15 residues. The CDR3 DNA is TGTGCCAGCAGCCAACCGACAGGGGGAATTTACGAGCAGTACTTC. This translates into CASSQPTGGIYEQYF.

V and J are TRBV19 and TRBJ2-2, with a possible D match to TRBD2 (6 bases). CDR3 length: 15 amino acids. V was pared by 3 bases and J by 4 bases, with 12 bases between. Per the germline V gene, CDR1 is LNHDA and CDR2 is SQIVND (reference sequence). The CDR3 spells CASSIAGQFTGELFF. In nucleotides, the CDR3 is TGTGCCAGTAGTATCGCGGGGCAGTTCACCGGGGAGCTGTTTTTT.

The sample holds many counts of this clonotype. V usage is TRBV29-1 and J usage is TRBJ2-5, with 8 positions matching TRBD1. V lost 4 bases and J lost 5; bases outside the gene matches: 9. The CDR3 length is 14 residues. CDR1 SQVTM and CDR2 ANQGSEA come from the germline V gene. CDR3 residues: CSVAHGQGKETQYF. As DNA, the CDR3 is TGCAGCGTTGCCCACGGACAGGGAAAGGAGACCCAGTACTTC. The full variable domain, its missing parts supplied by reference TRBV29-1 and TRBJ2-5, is SAVISQKPSRDICQRGTSLTIQCQVDSQVTMMFWYRQQPGQSLTLIATANQGSEATYESGFVIDKFPISRPNLTFSTLTVSNMSPEDSSIYLCSVAHGQGKETQYFGPGTRLLVL.

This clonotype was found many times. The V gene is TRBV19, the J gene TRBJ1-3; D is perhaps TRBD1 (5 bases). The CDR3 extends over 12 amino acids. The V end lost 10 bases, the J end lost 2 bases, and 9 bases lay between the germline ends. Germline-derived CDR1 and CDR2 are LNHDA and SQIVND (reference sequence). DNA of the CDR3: TGTGCCATCGGGACCCCTGGAAACACCATATATTTT. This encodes CAIGTPGNTIYF.

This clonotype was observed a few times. The CDR3 region is CASGRQGENQPQHF. CDR3 bases: TGTGCCAGCGGTCGACAGGGAGAGAATCAGCCCCAGCATTTT. The genes are TRBV12-3 or TRBV12-4 and TRBJ1-5; the match to TRBD1 covers 7 bases. Germline trimming cut 8 bases from V and 4 bases from J; bases unmatched to any gene: 8. The CDR3 loop spans 14 amino acids.

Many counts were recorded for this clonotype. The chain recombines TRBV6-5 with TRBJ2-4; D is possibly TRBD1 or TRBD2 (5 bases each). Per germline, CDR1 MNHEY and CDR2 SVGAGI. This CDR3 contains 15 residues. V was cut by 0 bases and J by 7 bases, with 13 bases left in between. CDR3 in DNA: TGTGCCAGCAGTTACTCGAGGGTCCAGGGCAACATTCAGTACTTC. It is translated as CASSYSRVQGNIQYF.

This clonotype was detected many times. CDR3 nucleotide sequence: TGTGCCACATGGGGGACAGGGGGCTCTGGAAACACCATATATTTT. Its translation: CATWGTGGSGNTIYF. The chain carries TRBV2 and TRBJ1-3, with 11 positions matching TRBD1. V gave up 10 bases and J gave up 0 bases; unmatched junction bases: 5. The germline V gene has CDR1 SNHLY and CDR2 FYNNEI. The length of the CDR3 is 15 residues.

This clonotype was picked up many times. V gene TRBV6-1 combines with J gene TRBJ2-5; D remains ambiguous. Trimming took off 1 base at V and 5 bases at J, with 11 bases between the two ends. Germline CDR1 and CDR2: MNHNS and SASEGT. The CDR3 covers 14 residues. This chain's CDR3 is CASSEVEVVETQYF. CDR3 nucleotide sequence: TGTGCCAGCAGTGAAGTAGAGGTTGTGGAGACCCAGTACTTC.

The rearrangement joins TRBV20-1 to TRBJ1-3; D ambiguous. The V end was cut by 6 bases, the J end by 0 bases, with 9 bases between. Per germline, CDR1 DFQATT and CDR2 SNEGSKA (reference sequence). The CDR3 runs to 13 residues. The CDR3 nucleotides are TGCAGTGCCAGGACCCTCTCTGGAAACACCATATATTTT. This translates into CSARTLSGNTIYF.

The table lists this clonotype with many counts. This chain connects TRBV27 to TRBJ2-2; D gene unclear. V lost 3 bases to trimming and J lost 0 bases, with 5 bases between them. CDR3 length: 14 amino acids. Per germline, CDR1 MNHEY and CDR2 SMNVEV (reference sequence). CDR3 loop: CASSLLPNTGELFF. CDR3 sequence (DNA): TGTGCCAGCAGTTTGCTGCCGAACACCGGGGAGCTGTTTTTT.